These 15 T cell receptor beta chains share one sample of origin, sequenced in a study of human T cells and chemical hapten exposure. This sample's time point: pre-sensitization, week 0. The treatment is: therapeutic diphenylcyclopropenone sensitization with weekly scalp DPC. Via MiXCR, TCRdb re-called the RACE reads, giving one row per CDR3 protein. The repertoire holds about 120,000 distinct CDR3 sequences, with approximately 15% as singletons. The sequenced sample was whole blood, obtained in connection with sensitization to the hapten diphenylcyclopropenone (DPC). Receptors were obtained from a woman under 30 with alopecia areata. Some clones in this sample may be carry-over from other donors' samples.

The chain has TRBV10-3 and TRBJ1-3, with D possibly matching TRBD1 (6 bases). Germline V gives CDR1 ENHRY, CDR2 SYGVKD. With 10 bases removed from V and 0 bases from J, the gap between germline ends came to 13 bases. This CDR3 has 14 residues. The CDR3 here is CASGQLSSGNTIYF. CDR3 DNA sequence: TGTGCCAGCGGACAGCTCTCCTCTGGAAACACCATATATTTT.

This clonotype was observed a handful of times. The rearrangement links TRBV18 to TRBJ2-1; TRBD1 might be the D (5 bases). CDR1 is KGHSH and CDR2 is LQKENI in the germline V gene. The CDR3 is 13 amino acids. The V gene lost 3 bases and the J gene lost 8 bases, with 11 bases spanning the gap. The chain's CDR3 is CASSPGIRDEQFF. The CDR3 nucleotides read TGTGCCAGCTCACCCGGTATCAGGGATGAGCAGTTCTTC.

This clonotype showed up just a few times. The J gene is TRBJ2-7, the V gene TRBV2; 8 bases are a match to TRBD1. CDR1 is SNHLY and CDR2 is FYNNEI in the germline V gene. With V trimmed by 2 bases and J by 5 bases, 8 bases remained unmatched. CDR3 size: 15 residues. CDR3 protein: CASSEIGQGGNEQYF. As DNA, the CDR3 is TGTGCCAGCAGTGAAATTGGACAGGGTGGCAACGAGCAGTACTTC.

The table lists this clonotype with a count of one. The J gene is TRBJ2-7, the V gene TRBV7-9, with D perhaps being TRBD1 or TRBD2 (5 bases each). Between the trimmed V and J ends, which lost 3 bases and 2 bases, there was a span of 11 bases. Germline CDR1 and CDR2: SEHNR and FQNEAQ (reference sequence). The CDR3 length is 14 residues. The CDR3 protein is CASSLGDRPYEQYF. In DNA form, the CDR3 reads TGTGCCAGCAGCTTGGGGGACCGGCCCTACGAGCAGTACTTC.

The chain links TRBV7-9 to TRBJ2-1; tentatively, D is TRBD1 (5 bases). V gave up 4 bases and J gave up 7 bases, with 11 bases separating them. CDR1 and CDR2 from the germline V gene are SEHNR and FQNEAQ (reference sequence). The CDR3 covers 13 residues. The CDR3 sequence: CASSWIGVNEQFF. The CDR3 DNA sequence: TGTGCCAGCAGCTGGATAGGGGTTAATGAGCAGTTCTTC.

This clonotype turned up a few times. The chain employs TRBV24-1 and TRBJ1-2, with TRBD1 as a possible D gene (5 bases). CDR1 KGHDR and CDR2 SFDVKD come from the germline V gene. This CDR3 has 13 residues. V dropped 5 bases and J dropped 8 bases, with 14 bases sitting between them. CDR3 region: CATSAGHLRGYTF. The CDR3 DNA sequence: TGTGCCACCAGTGCCGGACACCTGAGGGGCTACACCTTC.

CDR3 in amino acids: CASSQEGGLGNIQYF. CDR3 bases: TGCGCCAGCAGCCAAGAGGGGGGGCTAGGGAACATTCAGTACTTC. V gene TRBV4-3 combines with J gene TRBJ2-4; D perhaps matches TRBD2 (7 bases). V was pared by 0 bases and J by 7 bases, with 13 bases between. Germline V gives CDR1 LGHNA, CDR2 YSLEER. The CDR3 contains 15 residues.

Only a few counts were recorded for this clonotype. At one of its ends the junction is not consistent with the germline gene, which may arise from a read error. The chain employs TRBV7-9 and TRBJ2-4; the match to TRBD2 covers 7 bases. The CDR3 extends over 12 amino acids. CDR1 and CDR2 (germline): SEHNR, FQNEAQ (reference sequence). The CDR3 loop reads CASSLAAGVQDF. The DNA for the CDR3 is TGTGCCAGCAGCTTAGCTGCGGGGGTTCAGGACTTC.

Turning to this clonotype: A much larger clone differs from this one at a single base, so this may be a read error. No conserved phenylalanine or tryptophan ends this CDR3, so it is likely a read error. V is TRBV5-4 and J is TRBJ1-3, with D uncertain. This CDR3 spans 16 amino acids. Trimming left V 4 bases short and J 0 bases short, with 14 bases between. Germline-derived CDR1 and CDR2 are SGHNT and YYREEE (reference sequence). CDR3 in amino acids: CASSPGRSSSGNTIYL. In DNA form, the CDR3 reads TGTGCCAGCAGCCCTGGAAGGTCTAGCTCTGGAAACACCATATATCTT.

The chain employs TRBV12-3 or TRBV12-4 and TRBJ2-7; 12 bases fit TRBD1. V lost 6 bases to trimming and J lost 7 bases; unmatched junction nucleotides: 7. The CDR3 is 14 amino acids. The DNA for the CDR3 is TGTGCCAGCAGGGGACAGGGGGCCTTCGGGGAGCAGTACTTC. Its protein is CASRGQGAFGEQYF.

The rearrangement uses TRBV20-1 and TRBJ1-1; D gene unclear. Germline CDR1 reads DFQATT; CDR2 reads SNEGSKA (reference sequence). The CDR3 extends over 14 amino acids. V gave up 0 bases and J gave up 8 bases, with 16 bases separating them. CDR3 sequence reads: CSAREFTHREEAFF. In DNA form, the CDR3 reads TGCAGTGCTAGAGAGTTCACCCATAGAGAGGAAGCTTTCTTT.

J is TRBJ2-1 and V is TRBV7-8; TRBD2 might be the D (5 bases). CDR1 is SGHVS, CDR2 FQNEAQ, per germline. This CDR3 contains 14 residues. V dropped 1 base and J dropped 4 bases, with 8 bases sitting between them. CDR3 loop: CASSLVDSYNEQFF. CDR3 bases: TGTGCCAGCAGCTTAGTGGACTCGTACAATGAGCAGTTCTTC.

The table lists this clonotype with a few counts. This chain uses TRBV20-1 with TRBJ1-1; D is unclear. CDR1 and CDR2 (germline): DFQATT, SNEGSKA (reference sequence). The V gene lost 2 bases and the J gene lost 5 bases, with 12 bases spanning the gap. This CDR3 comprises 13 residues. CDR3 region: CSARREGGTEAFF. The DNA of the CDR3 is TGCAGTGCTAGAAGGGAAGGAGGAACTGAAGCTTTCTTT.

This chain connects TRBV12-3 or TRBV12-4 to TRBJ1-1; the D gene is possibly TRBD1 (5 bases). Trimming stripped 4 bases from V and 11 bases from J, with 11 bases between. CDR3 length: 11 residues. CDR3 bases: TGTGCCAGCAGTTGGGGGGATACGGCTTTCTTT. Its translation is CASSWGDTAFF.

There are a few counts of this clonotype. The chain recombines TRBV12-3 or TRBV12-4 with TRBJ1-6, with D perhaps TRBD1 (5 bases). The CDR3 loop spans 15 amino acids. V lost 7 bases and J lost 11, with 21 bases in between. This CDR3 reads CASTLDTRGGPPLHF. DNA for the CDR3: TGTGCCAGCACCCTGGACACCCGGGGAGGTCCACCCCTCCACTTT.